The rows below give T cell receptor beta chains drawn from one sample of a study of OX40 agonist ivuxolimab in advanced cancers. Sequencing used immunoSEQ multiplex PCR; TCRdb keeps in-frame clones, though not all of them. This sample has around 65,000 clones, with about four fifths found just once. This material consisted of CD4+ or CD8+ T cells sorted from blood, taken in a trial of the OX40 agonist ivuxolimab. Receptor source: an adult with an advanced solid tumor such as melanoma, head and neck, liver or kidney cancer. Each CDR3 is given with its conserved first and last residue. D genes are given only for firm matches. Clone size appears in some rows only: once, few, many, or a class for an expanded clone.

TRBJ2-6 - few TRBV6-1 CASSLTSTGANVLTF TGTGCCAGCAGCCTCACCTCGACAGGGGCCAACGTCCTGACTTTC
TRBJ2-7 TRBD2 - TRBV5-6 CASSFRTSGGYEQYF TGTGCCAGCAGCTTCCGGACTAGCGGGGGATACGAGCAGTACTTC
TRBJ2-5 TRBD2 - TRBV10-2 CASSTRGGQETQYF TGCGCCAGCAGTACCCGGGGGGGCCAAGAGACCCAGTACTTC
TRBJ2-7 TRBD2 - TRBV5-1 CASSPGLAGVYEQYF TGCGCCAGCAGCCCGGGACTAGCGGGAGTTTACGAGCAGTACTTC
TRBJ1-2 TRBD1 - TRBV18 CASSPDRGSGYTF TGTGCCAGCTCACCGGACAGGGGGTCTGGCTACACCTTC
TRBJ1-4 - - TRBV5-8 CASSLDGTKGTNEKLFF TGTGCCAGCAGCTTGGACGGGACGAAAGGGACTAATGAAAAACTGTTTTTT
TRBJ2-5 TRBD1 once TRBV7-9 CASSKPGTAEETQYF TGTGCCAGCAGCAAACCCGGGACAGCGGAAGAGACCCAGTACTTC
TRBJ2-3 TRBD1 - TRBV30 CAWSPMTGTDTQYF TGTGCCTGGAGTCCCATGACAGGGACAGATACGCAGTATTTT
TRBJ2-5 - - TRBV27 CASSSHRARGTQYF TGTGCCAGCAGTTCCCACAGGGCCCGAGGGACCCAGTACTTC
TRBJ2-3 TRBD2 - TRBV19 CASSSIRGTSGRTDTQYF TGTGCCAGTAGTAGTATAAGGGGGACTAGCGGTCGGACAGATACGCAGTATTTT
TRBJ1-5 - - TRBV6-5 CASSAKSSNQPQHF TGTGCCAGCAGCGCGAAAAGTAGCAATCAGCCCCAGCATTTT
TRBJ2-5 - - TRBV7-2 CASSLSRETQYF TGTGCCAGCAGCTTATCACGGGAGACCCAGTACTTC
TRBJ2-5 - - TRBV6-1 CASSEMGLREETQYF TGTGCCAGCAGTGAAATGGGGTTGAGAGAAGAGACCCAGTACTTC
TRBJ1-5 TRBD1 few TRBV7-9 CASSKGATSNQPQHF TGTGCCAGCAGTAAGGGGGCGACGAGCAATCAGCCCCAGCATTTT
TRBJ2-7 TRBD2 - TRBV29-1 CSVLLAGAGEQYF TGCAGCGTCCTACTAGCGGGAGCAGGCGAGCAGTACTTC
TRBJ2-6 TRBD1 - TRBV30 CAWAGQGAPGANVLTF TGTGCCTGGGCCGGACAGGGGGCGCCAGGGGCCAACGTCCTGACTTTC
TRBJ1-1 TRBD1 - TRBV5-1 CASSAGTGNTEAFF TGCGCCAGCAGCGCCGGGACAGGGAACACTGAAGCTTTCTTT